This TCR beta chain was obtained from a study of blood T cell repertoires in COVID-19. As originally analysed: Quantification of nucleated cells was approximated via reference gene primer amplification. Libraries were prepared by immunoSEQ multiplex PCR; TCRdb keeps only in-frame clonotypes and omits some of them. V and J calls and clone size are those listed in that table; D and trimming were worked out from the DNA. This sample carries approximately 250,000 clones, under 90% of them seen once, and the ten largest clones take around 4%. V shed 1 base and J shed 5 bases, with 11 bases lying between them. There are 14 residues in the CDR3. Per germline, CDR1 SGHRS and CDR2 YFSETQ.

The receptor was derived from a man aged 55 to 70 with acute or convalescent COVID-19. V is TRBV5-1 and J is TRBJ2-3; D gene ambiguous. The sequenced sample consisted of peripheral blood. CDR3 amino acids: CASSLYQSEDTQYF. CDR3 in DNA: TGCGCCAGCAGCTTGTATCAGTCCGAAGATACGCAGTATTTT.